The 17 T cell receptor beta chains below all came from one sample that was sequenced in a study of shared T cell receptors in the human thymus. Assay: immunoSEQ multiplex PCR; the TCRdb copy retains only in-frame clones and omits some. The table lists 600,000 to 900,000 clones, 70% to 90% of them singletons, with approximately 0.01% in the top ten. This same sample was also taken into another study, of human thymus T cells.

Sequenced: thymocytes. The receptors were gathered from a girl under two years old with a congenital heart defect.

The chain joins TRBV2 to TRBJ1-1, with 7 positions matching TRBD1. This CDR3 region has 14 residues. Germline assignment: CDR1 SNHLY and CDR2 FYNNEI. After removal of 7 bases from V and 1 base from J, the junction contained 6 bases not matched to a gene. CDR3 in amino acids: CASTRRQGNTEAFF. CDR3 coding DNA: TGTGCCAGCACCCGACGACAGGGGAACACTGAAGCTTTCTTT. Drawing the rest from reference TRBV2 and TRBJ1-1, the complete variable domain is EPEVTQTPSHQVTQMGQEVILRCVPISNHLYFYWYRQILGQKVEFLVSFYNNEISEKSEIFDDQFSVERPDGSNFTLKIRSTKLEDSAMYFCASTRRQGNTEAFFGQGTRLTVV.

The chain couples TRBV4-1 to TRBJ1-1, with TRBD1 identical over 7 bases. The CDR3 runs to 19 residues. J was trimmed by 10 bases and V by 0 bases; bases with no gene match: 23. Germline V gives CDR1 MGHRA, CDR2 YSYEKL. CDR3 coding DNA: TGCGCCAGCAGCCAAGACGGCGGTGGTAGGGGACAGCGAACGCCTGGAGCTTTCTTT. Translation: CASSQDGGGRGQRTPGAFF.

The chain is built from TRBV11-2 and TRBJ2-1, with 8 nucleotides matching TRBD2. The CDR3 runs 16 residues. Germline CDR1 reads SGHAT; CDR2 reads FQNNGV. The ends lost 1 base at V and 8 bases at J; junction bases unmatched: 10. CDR3 loop: CASSLVGGRREDEQFF. The CDR3 DNA follows: TGTGCCAGCAGCTTAGTTGGGGGGCGGCGGGAGGATGAGCAGTTCTTC.

The chain is built from TRBV11-2 and TRBJ1-6; no definite D call. The V end was cut by 1 base, the J end by 4 bases, with 8 bases between. CDR1 and CDR2 (germline): SGHAT, FQNNGV. There are 15 residues in the CDR3. The CDR3 coding sequence is TGTGCCAGCAGCTTAGGCCCGGGGTATAATTCACCCCTCCACTTT. Translated: CASSLGPGYNSPLHF. The full variable domain, completed using reference TRBV11-2 and TRBJ1-6, is EAGVAQSPRYKIIEKRQSVAFWCNPISGHATLYWYQQILGQGPKLLIQFQNNGVVDDSQLPKDRFSAERLKGVDSTLKIQPAKLEDSAVYLCASSLGPGYNSPLHFGNGTRLTVT.

This clone was observed a single time. The rearrangement links TRBV13 to TRBJ2-1; TRBD2 matches 14 bases. CDR1 is PRHDT, CDR2 FYEKMQ, per germline (reference sequence). Trimming cost V 5 bases and J 9 bases; bases outside gene matches: 15. The CDR3 runs to 18 residues. CDR3 in amino acids: CASSPRIRLAGGATEQFF. Here the CDR3 DNA reads TGTGCCAGCAGCCCTCGGATTCGACTAGCGGGGGGGGCGACTGAGCAGTTCTTC.

The rearrangement joins TRBV15 to TRBJ2-3, with 14 bases identical to TRBD2. CDR1 and CDR2 (germline): LNHNV, YYDKDF (reference sequence). The length of the CDR3 is 20 residues. Germline trimming cut 0 bases from V and 5 bases from J; bases unmatched to any gene: 13. CDR3 sequence (DNA): TGTGCCACCAGCAGAGATCCCCGACTAGCGGGGGGGCGCCTTAGAGATACGCAGTATTTT. Its translation: CATSRDPRLAGGRLRDTQYF. Full variable domain (remainder filled in from reference TRBV15 and TRBJ2-3): DAMVIQNPRYQVTQFGKPVTLSCSQTLNHNVMYWYQQKSSQAPKLLFHYYDKDFNNEADTPDNFQSRRPNTSFCFLDIRSPGLGDTAMYLCATSRDPRLAGGRLRDTQYFGPGTRLTVL.

The CDR3 reads CASSSPSSGPDYNEQFF. The DNA for the CDR3 is TGTGCCAGCAGTTCTCCTAGCTCAGGTCCTGATTACAATGAGCAGTTCTTC. The chain employs TRBV28 and TRBJ2-1, with D possibly TRBD2 on 5 matching bases. Trimming cost V 4 bases and J 4 bases, with 20 bases left between them. This CDR3 is built from 17 residues. Per the germline V gene, CDR1 is MDHEN and CDR2 is SYDVKM.

The rearrangement links TRBV10-3 to TRBJ1-5, with 9 bases aligning to TRBD1. The CDR3 runs to 17 residues. Trimming removed 8 bases from V and 2 bases from J; junction bases left unmatched: 13. Germline values: CDR1 ENHRY, CDR2 SYGVKD. CDR3 region: CAIAGAGTGKGNQPQHF. The CDR3 DNA reads as TGTGCCATCGCGGGCGCCGGGACAGGGAAGGGCAATCAGCCCCAGCATTTT.

This clone occurred once. The rearrangement links TRBV11-2 to TRBJ1-6; 9 nucleotides agree with TRBD1. The CDR3 is made up of 16 amino acids. The V segment lost 4 bases and the J segment 11 bases; nucleotides outside the gene matches: 12. Per the germline V gene, CDR1 is SGHAT and CDR2 is FQNNGV. The CDR3 region is CASSSPGQGKWPPLHF. DNA for the CDR3: TGTGCCAGCAGCTCTCCGGGACAGGGAAAGTGGCCACCCCTCCACTTT.

The rearrangement joins TRBV5-6 to TRBJ2-7, with TRBD1 matching 7 bases. The length of the CDR3 is 16 residues. V was clipped by 4 bases and J by 4 bases; unmatched bases: 14. Germline CDR1 is SGHDT and CDR2 is YYEEEE. This CDR3 reads CASSLPPGTANYEQYF. Here the CDR3 DNA reads TGTGCCAGCAGCCTACCCCCCGGGACAGCGAATTACGAGCAGTACTTC.

The J gene is TRBJ2-3, the V gene TRBV27; TRBD2 aligns across 10 bases. The germline gives CDR1 MNHEY, CDR2 SMNVEV (reference sequence). V lost 5 bases to trimming and J lost 3 bases; unmatched junction nucleotides: 11. This CDR3 is 17 amino acids long. CDR3: CASSLKPSGGVTDTQYF. CDR3 nucleotide sequence: TGTGCCAGCAGTCTAAAACCAAGCGGGGGGGTAACAGATACGCAGTATTTT.

This chain connects TRBV13 to TRBJ2-7, with 8 bases lining up with TRBD1. Germline CDR1 is PRHDT and CDR2 is FYEKMQ (reference sequence). Losses at the gene ends were 4 bases for V and 1 base for J; bases not matched to a gene: 6. CDR3 size: 15 residues. The CDR3 nucleotides read TGTGCCAGCAGCTCCCGACAGGGGCGATCCTACGAGCAGTACTTC. Translation gives CASSSRQGRSYEQYF.

The chain uses TRBV28 and TRBJ2-7, with TRBD2 matching over 14 bases. The CDR3 has 21 residues. Germline trimming cut 6 bases from V and 4 bases from J; bases unmatched to any gene: 23. Germline V CDR1 and CDR2: MDHEN, SYDVKM. The CDR3 spells CASSLYVPYNRLAGGKYEQYF. Written as DNA, the CDR3 is TGTGCCAGCAGCCTCTATGTCCCTTATAATCGACTAGCGGGGGGGAAGTACGAGCAGTACTTC.

The chain uses TRBV27 and TRBJ1-2; 10 nucleotides match TRBD1. The ends lost 9 bases at V and 1 base at J; junction bases unmatched: 2. Germline loops: CDR1 MNHEY, CDR2 SMNVEV (reference sequence). The CDR3 is 13 amino acids. In nucleotides, the CDR3 is TGTGCCAGTGGACAGGGGGTTAACTATGGCTACACCTTC. It yields the protein CASGQGVNYGYTF.

V usage is TRBV5-1 and J usage is TRBJ2-2; a possible D gene is TRBD1 (6 bases). Looked up from germline, CDR1 is SGHRS and CDR2 is YFSETQ. With 4 bases removed from V and 4 bases from J, the gap between germline ends came to 17 bases. The CDR3 extends over 16 amino acids. CDR3 protein: CASSHEQGTSTGELFF. CDR3 DNA: TGCGCCAGCAGCCACGAACAGGGCACGAGCACCGGGGAGCTGTTTTTT. The complete variable domain, with remaining parts taken from reference TRBV5-1 and TRBJ2-2, reads KAGVTQTPRYLIKTRGQQVTLSCSPISGHRSVSWYQQTPGQGLQFLFEYFSETQRNKGNFPGRFSGRQFSNSRSEMNVSTLELGDSALYLCASSHEQGTSTGELFFGEGSRLTVL.

DNA of the CDR3: TGTGCCAGCAGTGGGACTAGCGGGGGGGCCACGCCGAGCACCGGGGAGCTGTTTTTT. This gives the protein CASSGTSGGATPSTGELFF. This chain joins TRBV2 and TRBJ2-2, with 15 positions matching TRBD2. The CDR3 extends over 19 amino acids. The germline gives CDR1 SNHLY, CDR2 FYNNEI. After removal of 4 bases from V and 4 bases from J, the junction contained 10 bases not matched to a gene.

This clone was observed a single time. The chain uses TRBV15 and TRBJ1-1; D not resolved. Trimming shortened V by 0 bases and J by 0 bases, and 8 bases separated the two germline ends. The CDR3 totals 15 residues. Germline loops: CDR1 LNHNV, CDR2 YYDKDF (reference sequence). Here the CDR3 reads CATSRERGMNTEAFF. CDR3 DNA: TGTGCCACCAGCAGAGAGAGAGGAATGAACACTGAAGCTTTCTTT.